The T cell receptor beta chain described here comes from a study of blood T cell repertoires in COVID-19. Turning to the study itself: PBMCs, B-cell-depleted T cells, or T cells provided the cDNA or gDNA that made up the material.

Original analysis: Reference gene primer amplification gave estimated nucleated cell counts. Measured with immunoSEQ multiplex PCR; TCRdb has only the in-frame clones, and not every one. That table gives V, J and clone size, and the DNA gave D and trimming. Of over 250,000 clones in the sample, 80% to 90% were seen once. Germline-derived CDR1 and CDR2 are SGHVS and FQNEAQ. The CDR3 covers 15 residues. Trimming removed 4 bases from V and 8 bases from J; junction bases left unmatched: 9. This chain connects TRBV7-8 to TRBJ1-4; 8 bases map to TRBD1. The sequence was collected from a woman in her 70s with acute or convalescent COVID-19. Sequenced sample: peripheral blood. CDR3 amino acids: CASSSRTGLREKLFF. Here the CDR3 DNA reads TGTGCCAGCAGCTCCCGGACAGGGTTAAGAGAAAAACTGTTTTTT.